The T cell receptor (beta chain) under discussion was sequenced for a study of blood T cell repertoires in COVID-19 (dated by TCRdb to 2019 to 2021). Background for the entire study: Samples covering the acute and convalescent phases of COVID-19 were provided by collaborators in the United States, Italy and Spain. The samples were drawn from the first 160 participants of the ongoing ImmuneRACE study and from 950 to 1,500 subjects provided by 6 global collaborators. The dataset comprised deeply sampled blood TCRbeta repertoires from subjects exposed to, actively infected with, or recovered from COVID-19. Nearly every sample came with metadata listing a de-identified subject ID, COVID-19 status, age in years and sex. The repertoires were made available in a free public database intended to serve as a resource for research on the immune response to SARS-CoV-2. HLA class I and class II types, where available, came from metadata supplied by the sample provider rather than from assay-based typing. The prospective study material was composed of cDNA or gDNA derived from T cells, B-cell-depleted T cells, or PBMCs. Overall results and qualifications from the work: The quantity of clinical and demographic metadata differed by source and by participant and was supplied without curation.

About this clone itself: Its cognate antigen has yet to be identified. No much larger clone is present one base from it, and per-base qualities are unavailable.

A second Seattle source provided samples from volunteer blood donors who had recovered from COVID-19. Collaborating institutions collected whole blood in K2EDTA tubes following their own protocols. Collaborator samples were shipped for TCRbeta analysis as frozen whole blood, isolated PBMCs, or DNA extracted from either sample type. The immunoSEQ Assay, a bias-controlled multiplex PCR, was used to amplify TCRbeta CDR3 regions from genomic DNA. From the authors' description of their analysis: Within the assay, amplification of reference gene primers was used to estimate how many nucleated cells each sample contained. To quantify the absolute abundance of each unique TCRbeta CDR3 rearrangement, sequence reads were collapsed and filtered. For each sample, productive Simpson clonality was calculated by taking the square root of Simpson's diversity index across productive rearrangements. The table was pulled from immuneACCESS by TCRdb, which kept in-frame rearrangements only. Such tables lose some clones; where checked, under half of the loss comes from unresolved V genes, and the rest has no known cause. V and J calls and clone size are those listed in that table; D and trimming were worked out from the DNA. The sample table lists just under 150,000 clones, around 87% of them with a count of one. The ten largest clones take up 37% of the sample.

The CDR1 and CDR2 encoded by the germline V gene are SGHDT and YYEEEE. Including the terminal cysteine and phenylalanine, the CDR3 comprises 14 residues. Kept here is only the CDR3 DNA, which spans 42 bases and is read in frame from base 1. V is cut by 0 bases and J by 2 bases, and the space between the germline ends is 8 bases. The clonotype was recovered from a man over 45 who had recovered from COVID-19. The sequenced sample was peripheral blood. The sequence joins TRBV5-6 to TRBJ2-5; D gene: possibly TRBD2, on 6 matching bases. The CDR3 region has the sequence CASSLAGEQETQYF. The nucleotide sequence is given as TGTGCCAGCAGCTTGGCGGGAGAACAAGAGACCCAGTACTTC. This CDR3, with the reference TRBV5-6 and TRBJ2-5 proteins standing in past its ends, gives the full variable domain DAGVTQSPTHLIKTRGQQVTLRCSPKSGHDTVSWYQQALGQGPQFIFQYYEEEERQRGNFPDRFSGHQFPNYSSELNVNALLLGDSALYLCASSLAGEQETQYFGPGTRLLVL.